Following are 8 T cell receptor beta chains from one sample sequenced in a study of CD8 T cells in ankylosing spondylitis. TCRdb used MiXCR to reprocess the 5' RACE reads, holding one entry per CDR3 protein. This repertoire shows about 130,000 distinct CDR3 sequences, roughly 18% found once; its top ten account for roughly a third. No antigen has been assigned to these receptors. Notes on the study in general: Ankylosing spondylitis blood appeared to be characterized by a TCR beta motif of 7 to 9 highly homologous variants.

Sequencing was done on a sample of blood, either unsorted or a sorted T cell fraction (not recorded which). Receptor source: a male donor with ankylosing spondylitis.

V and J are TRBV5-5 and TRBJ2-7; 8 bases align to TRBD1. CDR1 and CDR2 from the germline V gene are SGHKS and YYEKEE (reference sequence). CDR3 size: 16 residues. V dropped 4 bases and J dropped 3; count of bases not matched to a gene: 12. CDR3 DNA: TGTGCCAGCAGCGGTTCGACAGGGGTGCTCGTCTACGAGCAGTACTTC. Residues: CASSGSTGVLVYEQYF.

CDR3 DNA: TGTGCCTGGAGTGTATATACCTACGAGCAGTACTTC. It is translated as CAWSVYTYEQYF. The chain joins TRBV30 to TRBJ2-7; no firm D call. Germline V gives CDR1 GTSNPN, CDR2 SVGIG (reference sequence). The V end was cut by 0 bases, the J end by 2 bases, with 5 bases between. The CDR3 has 12 residues.

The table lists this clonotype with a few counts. The CDR3, as DNA: TGTGCCAGCAGCAGCCGGGACAGGGAGGGCAATGAGCAGTTCTTC. Its protein is CASSSRDREGNEQFF. This chain uses TRBV7-2 with TRBJ2-1; TRBD1 aligns across 9 bases. With V trimmed by 5 bases and J by 6 bases, 8 bases remained unmatched. Germline V gives CDR1 SGHTA, CDR2 FQGNSA. The CDR3 is 15 amino acids.

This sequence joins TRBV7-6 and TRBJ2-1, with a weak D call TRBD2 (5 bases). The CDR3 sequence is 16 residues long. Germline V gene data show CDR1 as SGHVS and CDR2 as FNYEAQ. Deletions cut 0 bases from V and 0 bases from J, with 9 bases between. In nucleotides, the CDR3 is TGTGCCAGCAGCTTAGCTTCGGGGTACTCCTACAATGAGCAGTTCTTC. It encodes CASSLASGYSYNEQFF.

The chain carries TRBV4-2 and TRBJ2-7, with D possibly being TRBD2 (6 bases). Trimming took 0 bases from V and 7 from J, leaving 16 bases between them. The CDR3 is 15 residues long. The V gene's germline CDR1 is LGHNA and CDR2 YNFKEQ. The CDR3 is CASSQDLEGGGEQYF. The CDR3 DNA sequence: TGTGCCAGCAGCCAAGATCTGGAGGGAGGAGGAGAGCAGTACTTC.

DNA for the CDR3: TGTGCCAGCAGTTTGGGCAGGACCTCCGAGCAGTACTTC. Translated: CASSLGRTSEQYF. The chain employs TRBV28 and TRBJ2-7; D is uncertain. Germline lookup yields CDR1 MDHEN and CDR2 SYDVKM. The CDR3 is 13 amino acids. V was pared by 3 bases and J by 6 bases, with 12 bases between.

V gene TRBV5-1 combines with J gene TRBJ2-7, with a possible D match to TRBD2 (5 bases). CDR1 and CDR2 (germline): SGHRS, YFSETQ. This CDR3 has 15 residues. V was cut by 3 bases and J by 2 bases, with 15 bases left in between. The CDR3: CASSWSSGAPYEQYF. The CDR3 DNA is TGCGCCAGCAGCTGGTCGAGCGGAGCCCCCTACGAGCAGTACTTC. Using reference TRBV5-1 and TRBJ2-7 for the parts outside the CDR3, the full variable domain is KAGVTQTPRYLIKTRGQQVTLSCSPISGHRSVSWYQQTPGQGLQFLFEYFSETQRNKGNFPGRFSGRQFSNSRSEMNVSTLELGDSALYLCASSWSSGAPYEQYFGPGTRLTVT.

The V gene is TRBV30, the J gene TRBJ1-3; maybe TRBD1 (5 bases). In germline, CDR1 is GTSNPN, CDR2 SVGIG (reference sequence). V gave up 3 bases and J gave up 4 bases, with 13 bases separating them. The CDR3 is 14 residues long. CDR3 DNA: TGTGCCTGGAGGCCTCCAGGGTCCGGAAACACCATATATTTT. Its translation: CAWRPPGSGNTIYF.